A single sample is the source of the 2 T cell receptor beta chains below, sequenced in a study of shared clonotypes between healthy human individuals. Sequencing was performed with immunoSEQ multiplex PCR; in TCRdb, only in-frame clones are kept and a portion is missing. The table lists about a million clones, approximately 77% of them singletons. The sample taken for sequencing was memory CD4+ T cells from PBMCs. The subset was: CD45RA-negative fraction. Source of these receptors: a man younger than 35 in good health. Some clones in this sample may be carry-over from other donors' samples.

The J gene is TRBJ2-3, the V gene TRBV2; D may be TRBD2 (5 bases). Germline lookup yields CDR1 SNHLY and CDR2 FYNNEI. This CDR3 is 14 amino acids long. The V and J ends lost 0 bases and 8 bases respectively, with 12 bases between them. CDR3 sequence: CASSEATRASTQYF. The CDR3 DNA reads TGTGCCAGCAGTGAAGCAACGCGGGCCTCTACGCAGTATTTT.

This clone was picked up many times. CDR3 amino acids: CASSPKRQGAEAFF. For the CDR3, the DNA is TGTGCCAGCTCACCCAAAAGACAGGGGGCTGAAGCTTTCTTT. This rearrangement joins TRBV18 to TRBJ1-1; TRBD1 matches 9 bases. This CDR3 region has 14 residues. Germline CDR1 is KGHSH and CDR2 is LQKENI. Trimming cost V 3 bases and J 6 bases; bases outside gene matches: 5.